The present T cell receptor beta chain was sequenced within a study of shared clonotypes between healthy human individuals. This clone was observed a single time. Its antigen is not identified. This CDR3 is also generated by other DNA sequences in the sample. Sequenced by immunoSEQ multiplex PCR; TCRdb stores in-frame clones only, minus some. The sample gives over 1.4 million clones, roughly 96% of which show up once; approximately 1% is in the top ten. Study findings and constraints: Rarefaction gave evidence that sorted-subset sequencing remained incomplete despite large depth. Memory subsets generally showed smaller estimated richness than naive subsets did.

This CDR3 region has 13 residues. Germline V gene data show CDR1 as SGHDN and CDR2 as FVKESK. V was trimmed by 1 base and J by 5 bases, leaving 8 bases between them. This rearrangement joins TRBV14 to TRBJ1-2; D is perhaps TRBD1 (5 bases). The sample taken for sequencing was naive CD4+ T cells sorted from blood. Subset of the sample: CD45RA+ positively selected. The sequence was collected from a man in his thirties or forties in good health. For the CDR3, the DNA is TGTGCCAGCAGCCAAGTTGGGGCATATGGCTACACCTTC. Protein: CASSQVGAYGYTF.